Below, 12 T cell receptor beta chains from the same sample are listed, as sequenced in a study of OX40 agonist ivuxolimab in advanced cancers. Profiling relied on immunoSEQ multiplex PCR, and the TCRdb table lists in-frame clones only, not all of them. The repertoire has about 77,000 clones, 70% to 90% of them found once; the top ten carry 0.75%. The sample consisted of CD4+ or CD8+ T cells sorted from blood, taken in a trial of the OX40 agonist ivuxolimab. These receptors were obtained from an adult with an advanced solid tumor such as melanoma, head and neck, liver or kidney cancer.

V gene TRBV27 combines with J gene TRBJ1-1; D unclear. V was trimmed by 6 bases and J by 6 bases, leaving 14 bases between them. CDR3 size: 13 residues. Germline V gene sequence: CDR1 MNHEY, CDR2 SMNVEV (reference sequence). CDR3 loop: CASRQNGASEAFF. The CDR3 coding sequence is TGTGCCAGCAGGCAAAATGGCGCCTCTGAAGCTTTCTTT.

V usage is TRBV29-1 and J usage is TRBJ2-7; 11 bases are a match to TRBD2. Germline CDR1 SQVTM, CDR2 ANQGSEA. CDR3 length equals 14 residues. With 4 bases clipped from V and 6 bases from J, the junction kept 8 bases outside the gene matches. The CDR3 protein is CSVGRGSGRAEQYF. The CDR3 DNA follows: TGCAGCGTTGGGAGGGGTAGCGGGAGGGCCGAGCAGTACTTC.

V usage is TRBV23-1 and J usage is TRBJ2-5; D uncertain. TRBV23-1 is known as an ORF, though its function is uncertain. Trimming removed 2 bases at V and 11 bases at J, with 12 bases between. CDR3 length equals 12 residues. The CDR3 DNA is TGCGCCAGCAGTCAAAGATGCCTGGAGCAGTACTTC. Translating it yields CASSQRCLEQYF.

This clone was seen only once. The chain has TRBV5-1 and TRBJ2-2, with TRBD1 matching 12 bases. J was trimmed by 7 bases and V by 4 bases; bases with no gene match: 5. This CDR3 region has 15 residues. Germline CDR1 and CDR2: SGHRS and YFSETQ. The CDR3 loop reads CASSMGQGAGGELFF. The DNA of the CDR3 is TGCGCCAGCAGCATGGGACAGGGGGCCGGCGGGGAGCTGTTTTTT.

The chain is built from TRBV28 and TRBJ1-2; 9 bases align to TRBD1. Germline values: CDR1 MDHEN, CDR2 SYDVKM. V lost 6 bases, J lost 6 bases, and 5 bases stayed unmatched. This CDR3 has 13 residues. In DNA form, the CDR3 reads TGTGCCAGCAGCCCGGGACAGGGTCATGGCTACACCTTC. Its translation: CASSPGQGHGYTF.

The V call is TRBV6-1, the J call TRBJ2-5; 8 bases align to TRBD1. Germline V gene sequence: CDR1 MNHNS, CDR2 SASEGT. J gave up 4 bases and V 4 bases, and 2 bases lay outside the gene matches. CDR3 length: 13 residues. The CDR3 DNA reads as TGTGCCAGCAGTGTAGACAGGGGAGAGACCCAGTACTTC. Protein: CASSVDRGETQYF.

This clone showed up just once. J is TRBJ2-7 and V is TRBV4-3; no reliable D call. Trimming pared 1 base from V and 3 bases from J, leaving 10 bases between. This CDR3 contains 14 residues. The germline V gene has CDR1 LGHNA and CDR2 YSLEER. CDR3 amino acids: CASSQVEGLYEQYF. CDR3 DNA: TGCGCCAGCAGCCAAGTGGAAGGCCTCTACGAGCAGTACTTC.

V and J are TRBV30 and TRBJ1-6, with a possible D match to TRBD1 (5 bases). V lost 2 bases, J lost 9 bases, and 23 bases lay in between. The CDR3 runs 17 residues. The germline gives CDR1 GTSNPN, CDR2 SVGIG (reference sequence). The CDR3 spells CAWSRTRDPYSGSPLHF. CDR3 in DNA: TGTGCCTGGAGTAGAACCAGGGACCCATATTCGGGTTCACCCCTCCACTTT.

This clone was recorded a few times. CDR3 protein: CASSLPLDKPLNTEAFF. The DNA of the CDR3 is TGTGCCAGCAGCTTACCGTTGGACAAGCCTCTGAACACTGAAGCTTTCTTT. The chain recombines TRBV11-2 with TRBJ1-1; D possibly corresponds to TRBD1 (5 bases). Looked up from germline, CDR1 is SGHAT and CDR2 is FQNNGV. The length of the CDR3 is 17 residues. The V end was cut by 2 bases, the J end by 0 bases, with 16 bases between.

The V gene is TRBV12-5, the J gene TRBJ1-5, with 8 positions matching TRBD1. This CDR3 is 15 amino acids long. Germline CDR1 is LGHNT and CDR2 is FRNRAP. V trimming: 3 bases; J trimming: 9 bases; junction bases outside the gene matches: 10. The CDR3 loop is CASGLLGQADRPQHF. The DNA of the CDR3 is TGTGCTAGTGGTTTACTGGGACAGGCAGACCGGCCCCAGCATTTT.

V and J are TRBV7-3 and TRBJ1-1; tentative D call: TRBD1 (6 bases). CDR3 length: 13 amino acids. Germline V gives CDR1 SGHTA, CDR2 FQGTGA. Trimming stripped 5 bases from V and 9 bases from J, with 16 bases between. CDR3 protein: CASSTTPGAQAFF. The CDR3 DNA is TGTGCCAGCAGCACAACCCCAGGGGCGCAAGCTTTCTTT.

DNA for the CDR3: TGTGCCAGTAGTACTCAGACTGGCACTGAAGCTTTCTTT. It yields the protein CASSTQTGTEAFF. This chain connects TRBV19 to TRBJ1-1; D ambiguous. Between the trimmed V and J ends, which lost 4 bases and 4 bases, there was a span of 10 bases. Germline CDR1 LNHDA, CDR2 SQIVND (reference sequence). The CDR3 runs 13 residues. Full variable domain (remainder filled in from reference TRBV19 and TRBJ1-1): DGGITQSPKYLFRKEGQNVTLSCEQNLNHDAMYWYRQDPGQGLRLIYYSQIVNDFQKGDIAEGYSVSREKKESFPLTVTSAQKNPTAFYLCASSTQTGTEAFFGQGTRLTVV.